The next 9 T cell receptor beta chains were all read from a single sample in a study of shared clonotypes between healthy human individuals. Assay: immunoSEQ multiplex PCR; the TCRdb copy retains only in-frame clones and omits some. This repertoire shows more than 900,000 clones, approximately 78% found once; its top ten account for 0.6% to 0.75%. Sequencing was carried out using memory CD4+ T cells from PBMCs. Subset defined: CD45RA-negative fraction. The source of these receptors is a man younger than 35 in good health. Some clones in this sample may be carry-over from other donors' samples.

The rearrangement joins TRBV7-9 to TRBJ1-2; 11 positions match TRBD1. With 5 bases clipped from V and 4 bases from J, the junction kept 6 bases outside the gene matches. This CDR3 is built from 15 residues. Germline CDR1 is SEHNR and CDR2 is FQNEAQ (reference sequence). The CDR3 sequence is CASSPGQGAAYGYTF. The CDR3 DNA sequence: TGTGCCAGCAGCCCCGGACAGGGGGCGGCCTATGGCTACACCTTC.

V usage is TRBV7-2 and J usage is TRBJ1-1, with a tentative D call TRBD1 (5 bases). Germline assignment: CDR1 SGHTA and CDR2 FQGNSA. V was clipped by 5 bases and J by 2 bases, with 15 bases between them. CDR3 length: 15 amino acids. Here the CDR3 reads CASSTAGTLNTEAFF. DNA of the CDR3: TGTGCCAGCAGCACCGCCGGGACGCTAAACACTGAAGCTTTCTTT. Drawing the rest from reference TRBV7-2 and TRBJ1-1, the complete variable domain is GAGVSQSPSNKVTEKGKDVELRCDPISGHTALYWYRQSLGQGLEFLIYFQGNSAPDKSGLPSDRFSAERTGGSVSTLTIQRTQQEDSAVYLCASSTAGTLNTEAFFGQGTRLTVV.

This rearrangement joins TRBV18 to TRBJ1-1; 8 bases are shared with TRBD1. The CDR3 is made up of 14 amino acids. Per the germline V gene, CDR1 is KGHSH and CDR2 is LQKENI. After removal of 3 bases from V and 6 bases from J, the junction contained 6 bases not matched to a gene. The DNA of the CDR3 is TGTGCCAGCTCACCGGACAGGGAGTCTGCTGAAGCTTTCTTT. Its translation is CASSPDRESAEAFF.

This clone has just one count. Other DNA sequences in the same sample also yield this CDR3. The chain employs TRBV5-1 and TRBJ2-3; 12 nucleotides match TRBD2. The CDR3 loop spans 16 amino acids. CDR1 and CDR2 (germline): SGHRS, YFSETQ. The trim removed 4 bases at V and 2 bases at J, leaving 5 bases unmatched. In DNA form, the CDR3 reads TGCGCCAGCAGCCTCGGGACTAGCGGGTACACAGATACGCAGTATTTT. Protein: CASSLGTSGYTDTQYF. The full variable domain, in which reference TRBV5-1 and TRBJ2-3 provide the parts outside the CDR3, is KAGVTQTPRYLIKTRGQQVTLSCSPISGHRSVSWYQQTPGQGLQFLFEYFSETQRNKGNFPGRFSGRQFSNSRSEMNVSTLELGDSALYLCASSLGTSGYTDTQYFGPGTRLTVL.

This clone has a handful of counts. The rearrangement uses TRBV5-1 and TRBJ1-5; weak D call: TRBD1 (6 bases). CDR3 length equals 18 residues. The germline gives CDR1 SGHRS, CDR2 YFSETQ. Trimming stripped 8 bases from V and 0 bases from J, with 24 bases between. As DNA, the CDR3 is TGCGCCAGAAGGGACACCAGATTGGGGTACTATAGCAATCAGCCCCAGCATTTT. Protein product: CARRDTRLGYYSNQPQHF. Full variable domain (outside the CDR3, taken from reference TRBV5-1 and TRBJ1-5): KAGVTQTPRYLIKTRGQQVTLSCSPISGHRSVSWYQQTPGQGLQFLFEYFSETQRNKGNFPGRFSGRQFSNSRSEMNVSTLELGDSALYLCARRDTRLGYYSNQPQHFGDGTRLSIL.

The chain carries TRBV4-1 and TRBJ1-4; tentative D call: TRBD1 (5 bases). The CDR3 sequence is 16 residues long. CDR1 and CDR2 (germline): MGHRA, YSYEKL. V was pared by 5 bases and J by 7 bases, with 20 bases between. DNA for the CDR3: TGCGCCAGCAGCACTACTCCAGGGAGAGTGGGTGAAAAACTGTTTTTT. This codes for CASSTTPGRVGEKLFF.

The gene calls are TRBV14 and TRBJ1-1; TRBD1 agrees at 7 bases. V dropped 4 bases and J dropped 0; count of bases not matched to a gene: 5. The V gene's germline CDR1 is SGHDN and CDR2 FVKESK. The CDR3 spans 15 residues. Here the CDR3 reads CASSRSGTVNTEAFF. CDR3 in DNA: TGTGCCAGCAGCCGCTCCGGGACAGTGAACACTGAAGCTTTCTTT. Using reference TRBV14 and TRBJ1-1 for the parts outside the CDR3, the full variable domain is EAGVTQFPSHSVIEKGQTVTLRCDPISGHDNLYWYRRVMGKEIKFLLHFVKESKQDESGMPNNRFLAERTGGTYSTLKVQPAELEDSGVYFCASSRSGTVNTEAFFGQGTRLTVV.

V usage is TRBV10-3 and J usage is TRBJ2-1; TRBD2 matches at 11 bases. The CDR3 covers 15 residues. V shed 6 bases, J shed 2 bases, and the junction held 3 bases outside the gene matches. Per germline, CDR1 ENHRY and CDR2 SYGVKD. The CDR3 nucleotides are TGTGCCATCAGCTATAGCGGGAGGGCCTACAATGAGCAGTTCTTC. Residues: CAISYSGRAYNEQFF.

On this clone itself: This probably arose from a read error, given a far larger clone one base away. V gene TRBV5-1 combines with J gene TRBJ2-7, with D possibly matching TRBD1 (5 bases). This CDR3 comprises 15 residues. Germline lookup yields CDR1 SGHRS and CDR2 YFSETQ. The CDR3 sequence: CASSSAPQGSYGQYF. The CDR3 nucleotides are TGCGCCAGCAGCTCCGCCCCCCAGGGCTCCTACGGGCAGTACTTC.